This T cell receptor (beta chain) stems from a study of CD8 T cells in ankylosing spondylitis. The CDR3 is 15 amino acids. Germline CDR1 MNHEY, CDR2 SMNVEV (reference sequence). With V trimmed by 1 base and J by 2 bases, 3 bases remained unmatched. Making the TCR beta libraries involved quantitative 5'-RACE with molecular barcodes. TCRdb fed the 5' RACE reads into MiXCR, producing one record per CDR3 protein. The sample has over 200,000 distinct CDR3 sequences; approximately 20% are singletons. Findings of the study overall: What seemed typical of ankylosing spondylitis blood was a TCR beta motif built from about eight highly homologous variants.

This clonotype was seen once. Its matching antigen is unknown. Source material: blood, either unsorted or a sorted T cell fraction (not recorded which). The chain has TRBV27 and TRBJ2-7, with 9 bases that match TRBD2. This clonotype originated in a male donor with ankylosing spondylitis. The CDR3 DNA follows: TGTGCCAGCAGTTTATTGCGGGAGGGCCCCTACGAGCAGTACTTC. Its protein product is CASSLLREGPYEQYF.